This T cell receptor (beta chain) was recorded in a study of breast tumors, draining lymph nodes, adjacent tissues. Samples came from axillary lymph nodes draining the breast cancer. The sample holds a few counts of this clonotype. TCRdb reprocessed the multiplex PCR reads via MiXCR and lists one record per CDR3 protein. The sample consists of about 230,000 distinct CDR3 sequences, approximately 31% of them appearing once. Germline-derived CDR1 and CDR2 are MNHEY and SVGEGT. The ends were cut back, 8 bases at V and 4 bases at J, with 9 bases in the middle. The CDR3 runs 12 residues. The sequencing sample was made of axillary lymph node tissue. The chain has TRBV6-2 or TRBV6-3 and TRBJ2-1; weak D call: TRBD2 (5 bases). The clonotype was recovered from a female donor with breast cancer. Some clones in this sample may be carry-over from other donors' samples. This chain's CDR3 is CASGLAYNEQFF. The DNA of the CDR3 is TGTGCCAGCGGTCTAGCTTACAATGAGCAGTTCTTC.